These T cell receptor beta chains were read from a single sample in a study of shared clonotypes between healthy human individuals. Using immunoSEQ multiplex PCR, the repertoire was profiled, and TCRdb retains in-frame clones only, with some absent. Of approximately 2.3 million clones detected, approximately 93% appear once; the ten largest clones hold 0.35% to 0.45%. The sequenced material came from naive CD4+ T cells from PBMCs. The receptors originated from a man aged 18 to 29 in good health. Some clones in this sample may be carry-over from other donors' samples. Both conserved end residues are part of each CDR3. Each record gives: V gene, clone size, CDR3 protein. For some rows the clone size is stated as once, few or many, or as a class when expanded; others skip it.

TRBV27	NA	CASMGLDAAGEQETQYF
TRBV7-2	NA	CASSPFAWDTGELFF
TRBV5-1	NA	CASSLDWGYSSYNEQFF
TRBV7-2	NA	CASSKSEGVGYGYTF
TRBV5-1	NA	CASSLFQGAGQETQYF
TRBV28	once	CASSLGLAVYEQYF
TRBV19	once	CASSTLDSYQYEQYF
TRBV6-5	NA	CASSARQGSYTF
TRBV28	NA	CASTTPGFSNQPQHF
TRBV2	NA	CASSEVTPGETQYF
TRBV9	NA	CASSPRTGPGSYEQYF
TRBV6-5	NA	CASSYRAPRTAGELFF
TRBV7-6	NA	CASSLDPPEQYF
TRBV27	NA	CASCRGLKDTEAFF
TRBV5-1	NA	CASSGTSGSSYEQYF
TRBV5-3	NA	CARSLEGTMNTGELFF
TRBV2	NA	CASSYGTSGRSPYEQYF
TRBV5-1	NA	CASSLVGSNKNNEQFF
TRBV19	NA	CASSLNSWTSQGYTF
TRBV7-2	NA	CASSPQVEGARGYTF
TRBV4-3	NA	CASSQEPPLAGVGNEQYF
TRBV25-1	NA	CASSPSLGLAETDTQYF
TRBV19	NA	CASSARTGGTVRLFF
TRBV7-9	NA	CASSPSGRGRYYEQYF
TRBV6-1	NA	CASSVAGGYEQYF
TRBV9	few	CASSPGTGDMGGYTF
TRBV5-1	NA	CASSPGRTSGTDTQYF
TRBV7-2	NA	CASSLGTTQYF
TRBV7-3	once	CASSLTFGTQYF
TRBV29-1	NA	CSCRPGQGDNEQFF
TRBV5-1	once	CASSLRPPSWEATIQETQYF
TRBV28	NA	CASSLDSGRGAFF
TRBV5-1	NA	CASSHGPTYEQYF
TRBV6-5	NA	CASSAEVYGYTF
TRBV2	NA	CASGGARTEAFF
TRBV5-1	NA	CASSPEPGLAGATYEQYF
TRBV28	NA	CASSSPGSTMGDEQFF
TRBV7-9	NA	CASSLRDTGELFF
TRBV4-3	NA	CASSQAYGLAGAYEQYF
TRBV4-1	NA	CASSQDFLAGAYEQYF
TRBV2	NA	CASSRLAGGRTDTQYF
TRBV2	NA	CASGGGSQQFF
TRBV7-6	NA	CASRSGTGVKLFF
TRBV12-5	NA	CASGLTADRAGNTEAFF
TRBV27	few	CASTTGQSSYNEQFF
TRBV7-2	few	CASSLGVSMNTEAFF
TRBV5-1	NA	CASLLAGGRTDTQYF
TRBV7-3	NA	CASSLIGNEQFF
TRBV28	NA	CASSHRGRGPYEQYF
TRBV28	NA	CASRIRTTGRNYGYTF
TRBV2	NA	CASSIPGGYTF
TRBV5-1	NA	CASSLRGIGTGELFF
TRBV5-1	NA	CASRPTGTAGNTIYF
TRBV2	NA	CASSLGRESEQYF
TRBV5-1	once	CASSFSPSGTDEYEQYF
TRBV5-1	NA	CASSSGDRKEQETQYF
TRBV18	NA	CASSQTSGQETQYF
TRBV9	NA	CASSVGTGLADTQYF
TRBV11-3	NA	CASSSGLAGSGEQFF
TRBV5-1	NA	CASSLIAGGPGAGELFF